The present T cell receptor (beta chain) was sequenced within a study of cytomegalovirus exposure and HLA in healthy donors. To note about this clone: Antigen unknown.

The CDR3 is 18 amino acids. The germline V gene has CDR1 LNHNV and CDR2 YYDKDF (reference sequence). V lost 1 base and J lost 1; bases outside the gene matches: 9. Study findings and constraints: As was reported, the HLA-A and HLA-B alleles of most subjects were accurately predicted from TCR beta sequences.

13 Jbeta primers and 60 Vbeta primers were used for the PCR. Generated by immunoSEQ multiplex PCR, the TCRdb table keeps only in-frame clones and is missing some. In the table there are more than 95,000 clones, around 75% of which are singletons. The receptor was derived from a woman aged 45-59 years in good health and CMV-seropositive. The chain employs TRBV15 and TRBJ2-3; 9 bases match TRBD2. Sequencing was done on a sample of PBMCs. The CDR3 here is CATSRGGTSRHGTDTQYF. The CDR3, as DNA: TGTGCCACCAGCAGAGGCGGGACTAGCCGACACGGCACAGATACGCAGTATTTT.